These 15 T cell receptor beta chains were all obtained from the same sample, sequenced in a study of T cells in Graves' hyperthyroidism and ophthalmopathy. Researchers amplified the TCR beta CDR3 regions from RNA transcripts. HTBI primers were employed in a first-round RT-PCR of the TCR CDR3. MiXCR was run by TCRdb on the multiplex PCR reads, yielding one entry per CDR3 protein. The table includes 40,000 or so distinct CDR3 sequences, around 50% detected once. The sample was blood. The receptor source for this set is a woman aged 45-65 years with Graves' hyperthyroidism that later progressed to Graves' ophthalmopathy.

With respect to this clonotype: The junction departs from the called germline gene at one end, perhaps through a read error. Here the CDR3 DNA reads TGTGCTAGCAGCCCTTGGAGAGACTCCTACGAGCAGTACTTC. Translated: CASSPWRDSYEQYF. V usage is TRBV7-7 and J usage is TRBJ2-7, with no clear D. This CDR3 region has 14 residues. Germline V lookup: CDR1 SSHAT, CDR2 FNYEAQ (reference sequence).

This clonotype was seen at least ten times. Here the CDR3 reads CASSYAPPRDTQYF. CDR3 DNA sequence: TGTGCCAGCAGTTACGCCCCACCCCGAGATACGCAGTATTTT. The chain employs TRBV6-6 and TRBJ2-3; D uncertain. The CDR3 has 14 residues. The ends were cut back, 2 bases at V and 5 bases at J, with 11 bases in the middle. Germline V gives CDR1 MNHNY, CDR2 SVGAGI (reference sequence).

The chain links TRBV7-6 to TRBJ2-3; D is unresolved. With 1 base removed from V and 11 bases from J, the gap between germline ends came to 13 bases. This CDR3 is 13 amino acids long. From germline, CDR1 is SGHVS and CDR2 FNYEAQ. Written as DNA, the CDR3 is TGTGCCAGCAGCTTAGGCGCCCTAAATGAGCAGTATTTT. Translation gives CASSLGALNEQYF.

The chain employs TRBV20-1 and TRBJ2-7; 8 bases fit TRBD1. Germline V gives CDR1 DFQATT, CDR2 SNEGSKA (reference sequence). The junction had 13 bases not matched to a gene; V was cut back by 4 bases and J by 2 bases. This CDR3 has 16 amino acids. CDR3 nucleotide sequence: TGCAGTGCTACAGAACCCGGGACAGGAATTACCTACGAGCAGTACTTC. Its protein is CSATEPGTGITYEQYF.

With respect to this clonotype: This is likely a read error, given that the CDR3 carries no conserved phenylalanine or tryptophan at its end. CDR3 in amino acids: CGAMSGTSGYNEQFL. CDR3 nucleotide sequence: TGCGGTGCTATGTCCGGGACTAGCGGTTACAATGAGCAGTTCCTC. The rearrangement joins TRBV20-1 to TRBJ2-1, with 11 bases lining up with TRBD2. Per the germline V gene, CDR1 is DFQATT and CDR2 is SNEGSKA (reference sequence). This CDR3 is built from 15 residues.

On this clonotype: Relative to the germline gene, one junction end is altered; a read error may explain this. The CDR3 is CASSFGQGDEALF. The CDR3 DNA reads as TGCGCCAGCAGCTTCGGACAGGGTGATGAAGCTCTTTTT. The chain is built from TRBV5-1 and TRBJ1-1; 8 nucleotides agree with TRBD1. Germline CDR1 SGHRS, CDR2 YFSETQ. The CDR3 covers 13 residues.

Many counts were recorded for this clonotype. CDR3 DNA sequence: TGTGCCACCAGCAGAGATTTTCGAATCGGTAGCGGATACAATGAGCAGTTCTTC. Its protein is CATSRDFRIGSGYNEQFF. This chain links TRBV15 with TRBJ2-1; D is perhaps TRBD2 (6 bases). V shed 0 bases and J shed 4 bases, with 19 bases lying between them. Germline assignment: CDR1 LNHNV and CDR2 YYDKDF (reference sequence). The CDR3 loop spans 18 amino acids.

This chain uses TRBV20-1 with TRBJ2-5, with D possibly TRBD1 on 6 matching bases. The CDR3 length is 14 residues. The germline V and J ends were trimmed by 5 bases and 9 bases, with 22 bases remaining between them. Germline CDR1 reads DFQATT; CDR2 reads SNEGSKA (reference sequence). The CDR3 region is CSAHRDYSNQPQYF. CDR3 DNA: TGCAGTGCTCACAGGGATTATAGCAATCAGCCCCAGTACTTC.

This rearrangement joins TRBV29-1 to TRBJ2-3, with 11 positions matching TRBD2. Trimming at V came to 6 bases and at J to 11 bases, leaving 13 bases not matched to a gene. Per germline, CDR1 SQVTM and CDR2 ANQGSEA. The CDR3 loop spans 14 amino acids. Written as DNA, the CDR3 is TGCAGCGTCTTAGCGGGAGGGTCCTACAATGAGCAGTATTTT. As protein: CSVLAGGSYNEQYF.

This clonotype was seen ten or more times. The chain links TRBV6-2 or TRBV6-3 to TRBJ2-5; TRBD2 matches at 7 bases. J was trimmed by 3 bases and V by 4 bases; bases with no gene match: 8. The CDR3 is 15 residues long. Germline CDR1 MNHEY, CDR2 SVGEGT. CDR3 sequence (DNA): TGTGCCAGCAGTTCCTCCGGGACTAAAAAAGAGACCCAGTACTTC. Protein product: CASSSSGTKKETQYF.

The sample holds many counts of this clonotype. A much larger clonotype is one base distant, so this may be a read error. The chain is built from TRBV20-1 and TRBJ2-3; tentatively, D is TRBD2 (6 bases). Germline values: CDR1 DFQATT, CDR2 SNEGSKA (reference sequence). This CDR3 is built from 16 residues. CDR3: CSAILLEGKGTDTHYF. CDR3 sequence (DNA): TGCAGTGCCATCCTCTTGGAGGGAAAGGGCACAGATACGCATTATTTT.

The rearrangement uses TRBV29-1 and TRBJ1-2, with D perhaps TRBD1 (5 bases). There are 13 residues in the CDR3. Germline V gives CDR1 SQVTM, CDR2 ANQGSEA. V dropped 6 bases and J dropped 3 bases, with 14 bases sitting between them. This chain's CDR3 is CSVTGDSDYGYTF. The CDR3 bases are TGCAGCGTCACGGGGGATTCTGACTATGGCTACACCTTC.

The chain links TRBV11-1 to TRBJ2-3; a possible D gene is TRBD2 (6 bases). CDR1 is SGHAT and CDR2 is FQDESV in the germline V gene (reference sequence). CDR3 size: 16 residues. V shed 3 bases and J shed 6 bases, with 19 bases lying between them. For the CDR3, the DNA is TGTGCCAGCAGCTTGGAAACAGTCCGGGGGTTGGATACGCAGTATTTT. Translating gives CASSLETVRGLDTQYF.

This clonotype appeared a single time. Its ends do not fully match the called genes, so a read error is possible. The rearrangement links TRBV5-4 to TRBJ2-6; D is perhaps TRBD1 or TRBD2 (5 bases each). CDR3 length: 15 amino acids. Germline V gives CDR1 SGHNT, CDR2 YYREEE (reference sequence). CDR3 region: CASSQASSGANILTF. CDR3 DNA sequence: TGTGCCAGCAGCCAGGCTAGCTCTGGGGCCAACATCCTGACTTTC.

This clonotype is termed medium-sized. The rearrangement joins TRBV25-1 to TRBJ2-3, with D hard to call. CDR3 length: 14 amino acids. The V end lost 5 bases, the J end lost 4 bases, and 13 bases lay between the germline ends. Germline V CDR1 and CDR2: MGHDK, SYGVNS. The DNA of the CDR3 is TGTGCCAGCAGTCTCCGGGTGTCGGCAGATACGCAGTATTTT. Translated: CASSLRVSADTQYF.